One and the same sample provided the 24 T cell receptor beta chains below, sequenced in a study of blood T cells in healthy people across ages. Through a sample-barcoded 5' primer and a J-beta primer mix, a second PCR was run for 7 to 11 cycles. TCRdb redid the calling of the 5' RACE reads with MiXCR, one entry per CDR3 protein. Of 2 million or so distinct CDR3 sequences listed, roughly 50% are singletons. Sequences were obtained from blood. The receptors here all came from a woman between 40 and 55 years old in good health.

V usage is TRBV20-1 and J usage is TRBJ2-1; a possible D gene is TRBD2 (5 bases). The CDR3 loop spans 11 amino acids. Per germline, CDR1 DFQATT and CDR2 SNEGSKA (reference sequence). V was clipped by 7 bases and J by 6 bases, with 10 bases between them. This CDR3 reads CSGALVNEQFF. CDR3 sequence (DNA): TGCAGTGGGGCACTAGTCAATGAGCAGTTCTTC.

The gene calls are TRBV7-9 and TRBJ1-4; D unclear. Germline V gene lookup returns CDR1 SEHNR and CDR2 FQNEAQ (reference sequence). The V end was cut by 3 bases, the J end by 0 bases, with 5 bases between. The CDR3 contains 14 residues. CDR3 DNA: TGTGCCAGCAGCTTTCAAACAACTAATGAAAAACTGTTTTTT. This codes for CASSFQTTNEKLFF.

Only a few counts were recorded for this clonotype. The chain links TRBV12-3 or TRBV12-4 to TRBJ1-5; TRBD1 aligns across 7 bases. This CDR3 is built from 15 residues. J lost 0 bases, V lost 6 bases, and 5 bases had no gene match. The CDR3 nucleotides are TGTGCCAGCAGCTACACAGGGGATAGCAATCAGCCCCAGCATTTT. Amino acids: CASSYTGDSNQPQHF.

The V call is TRBV5-6, the J call TRBJ2-7; tentatively, D is TRBD2 (6 bases). This CDR3 is built from 15 residues. Trimming left V 3 bases short and J 1 base short, with 14 bases between. In germline, CDR1 is SGHDT, CDR2 YYEEEE. CDR3: CASSSRGGLSYEQYF. For the CDR3, the DNA is TGTGCCAGCAGCTCGCGGGGCGGTCTTTCCTACGAGCAGTACTTC. The variable domain in full, with the rest retrieved from reference TRBV5-6 and TRBJ2-7, is DAGVTQSPTHLIKTRGQQVTLRCSPKSGHDTVSWYQQALGQGPQFIFQYYEEEERQRGNFPDRFSGHQFPNYSSELNVNALLLGDSALYLCASSSRGGLSYEQYFGPGTRLTVT.

This clonotype occurred a few times. V gene TRBV20-1 combines with J gene TRBJ2-3; D is possibly TRBD1 (5 bases). Germline CDR1 is DFQATT and CDR2 is SNEGSKA (reference sequence). Trimming stripped 5 bases from V and 7 bases from J, with 13 bases between. This CDR3 is 12 amino acids long. CDR3 sequence reads: CSASGLENTQYF. The CDR3 DNA reads TGCAGTGCTTCAGGGTTGGAAAATACGCAGTATTTT.

This clonotype was seen just once. The chain joins TRBV5-1 to TRBJ2-7; 14 nucleotides agree with TRBD2. The germline CDR1 and CDR2 sequences are SGHRS and YFSETQ. After removal of 4 bases from V and 3 bases from J, the junction contained 9 bases not matched to a gene. There are 17 residues in the CDR3. The CDR3 loop reads CASSAGLAGVESYEQYF. DNA of the CDR3: TGCGCCAGCAGCGCGGGACTAGCGGGAGTTGAGAGCTACGAGCAGTACTTC.

This clonotype showed up just a few times. The V call is TRBV12-3 or TRBV12-4, the J call TRBJ2-1; 7 bases are shared with TRBD1. J was trimmed by 4 bases and V by 6 bases; bases with no gene match: 9. The CDR3 consists of 15 residues. DNA of the CDR3: TGTGCCAGCAGCCTTACGGGACAGCTATACAATGAGCAGTTCTTC. Its protein product is CASSLTGQLYNEQFF.

As to this clonotype: The junction departs from germline at one end; a sequencing error may be responsible. The chain uses TRBV20-1 and TRBJ1-4; TRBD1 agrees at 8 bases. The germline V gene has CDR1 DFQATT and CDR2 SNEGSKA (reference sequence). The CDR3 has 16 amino acids. CDR3 amino acids: CSAEDRALGVFKKLFF. DNA for the CDR3: TGCAGTGCGGAGGACAGGGCTTTGGGCGTGTTCAAAAAATTGTTTTTT.

This chain uses TRBV20-1 with TRBJ1-5; 11 bases are a match to TRBD1. CDR3 length equals 15 residues. The junction had 4 bases not matched to a gene; V was cut back by 4 bases and J by 2 bases. The germline V gene encodes CDR1 DFQATT and CDR2 SNEGSKA (reference sequence). The CDR3 is CSATDRGRGNQPQHF. As DNA, the CDR3 is TGCAGTGCTACGGACAGGGGGCGAGGCAATCAGCCCCAGCATTTT.

This sequence joins TRBV28 and TRBJ2-6; no firm D call. Trimming removed 3 bases from V and 2 bases from J, with 8 bases in between. This CDR3 is built from 15 residues. The germline V gene has CDR1 MDHEN and CDR2 SYDVKM. CDR3 bases: TGTGCCAGCAGTTTTCAGGTTACTGGGGCCAACGTCCTGACTTTC. The encoded protein is CASSFQVTGANVLTF.

The chain couples TRBV13 to TRBJ2-4, with D unclear. Deletions cut 7 bases from V and 2 bases from J, with 12 bases between. Germline V CDR1 and CDR2: PRHDT, FYEKMQ (reference sequence). CDR3 size: 14 residues. Here the CDR3 DNA reads TGTGCCAGCAAACGTATGGGCACCAAAAACATTCAGTACTTC. Its translation is CASKRMGTKNIQYF.

The chain employs TRBV28 and TRBJ2-3; the D call may be TRBD1 or TRBD2 (6 bases each). Germline V lookup: CDR1 MDHEN, CDR2 SYDVKM. The CDR3 contains 16 residues. Trimming left V 5 bases short and J 6 bases short, with 21 bases between. The CDR3 sequence is CASSSRGPGPADTQYF. The DNA of the CDR3 is TGTGCCAGCAGTAGCCGGGGGCCCGGACCTGCTGATACGCAGTATTTT. Together with reference TRBV28 and TRBJ2-3, the CDR3 gives the full variable domain: DVKVTQSSRYLVKRTGEKVFLECVQDMDHENMFWYRQDPGLGLRLIYFSYDVKMKEKGDIPEGYSVSREKKERFSLILESASTNQTSMYLCASSSRGPGPADTQYFGPGTRLTVL.

This chain links TRBV7-9 with TRBJ2-3; D gene unclear. The CDR3 sequence is 13 residues long. Germline V CDR1 and CDR2: SEHNR, FQNEAQ (reference sequence). With 3 bases removed from V and 6 bases from J, the gap between germline ends came to 10 bases. The CDR3 DNA reads TGTGCCAGCAGCTTGGATGCATTGGATACGCAGTATTTT. It codes for CASSLDALDTQYF.

The chain is built from TRBV7-2 and TRBJ2-3, with D possibly called TRBD1 or TRBD2 (6 bases each). Germline V lookup: CDR1 SGHTA, CDR2 FQGNSA. The CDR3 covers 15 residues. Deletions cut 6 bases from V and 5 bases from J, with 18 bases between. CDR3: CASSFAGGLGDTQYF. DNA for the CDR3: TGTGCCAGCAGTTTCGCCGGGGGCTTGGGAGATACGCAGTATTTT.

V gene TRBV12-3 or TRBV12-4 combines with J gene TRBJ1-2, with D maybe TRBD1 (5 bases). The CDR3 runs 15 residues. The CDR3 spells CVTYDGGITNYGYTF. As DNA, the CDR3 is TGTGTCACCTACGACGGGGGTATTACTAACTATGGCTACACCTTC.

This chain joins TRBV2 and TRBJ2-7; D is possibly TRBD1 (5 bases). The V gene lost 11 bases and the J gene lost 2 bases, with 19 bases spanning the gap. Germline V gives CDR1 SNHLY, CDR2 FYNNEI. This CDR3 spans 14 amino acids. CDR3 nucleotides: TGTGCCTGCCGACCAGGCAGGGTTACCTACGAGCAGTACTTC. It is translated as CACRPGRVTYEQYF.

The gene calls are TRBV11-3 and TRBJ2-5; no clear D gene. Trimming removed 5 bases from V and 5 bases from J, with 18 bases in between. The CDR3 runs to 15 residues. Germline V gives CDR1 SGHNT, CDR2 YENEEA. The CDR3 bases are TGTGCCAGCAGCCATTTTTGGAGTGACTCGGAGACCCAGTACTTC. Translated, it gives CASSHFWSDSETQYF.

On this clonotype: One junction end does not reproduce the germline sequence, and a read error may be involved. The V gene is TRBV3-1, the J gene TRBJ2-1, with D hard to call. The CDR3 runs to 15 residues. Germline assignment: CDR1 LGHDT and CDR2 YNNKEL (reference sequence). In DNA, the CDR3 is TGTGCCAGCAGCCAAGAGTCCCGCTCCTACAATGGGCAGTTCTTC. Translating gives CASSQESRSYNGQFF.

The rearrangement uses TRBV7-2 and TRBJ2-3; D remains ambiguous. Germline values: CDR1 SGHTA, CDR2 FQGNSA. The CDR3 totals 13 residues. Between the trimmed V and J ends, which lost 4 bases and 5 bases, there was a span of 10 bases. CDR3: CASSSRSEDTQYF. In DNA form, the CDR3 reads TGTGCCAGCAGCTCACGTTCCGAAGATACGCAGTATTTT.

V usage is TRBV4-1 and J usage is TRBJ1-2, with 7 bases matching TRBD1. CDR1 and CDR2 from the germline V gene are MGHRA and YSYEKL. This CDR3 spans 14 amino acids. V was pared by 0 bases and J by 4 bases, with 2 bases of the junction left unmatched. CDR3 sequence reads: CASSQETGFYGYTF. The CDR3, as DNA: TGCGCCAGCAGCCAAGAGACAGGGTTCTATGGCTACACCTTC.

J is TRBJ2-1 and V is TRBV6-5; TRBD2 agrees at 8 bases. Germline V CDR1 and CDR2: MNHEY, SVGAGI. V shed 11 bases, J shed 5 bases, and the junction held 11 bases outside the gene matches. CDR3 size: 14 residues. In DNA, the CDR3 is TGTGCCTCCAGCGGGGGTTCTCCCCACAATGAGCAGTTCTTC. It specifies CASSGGSPHNEQFF.

V and J are TRBV5-6 and TRBJ1-5, with a possible D match to TRBD1 (5 bases). CDR3 length: 16 residues. The V gene's germline CDR1 is SGHDT and CDR2 YYEEEE. V dropped 0 bases and J dropped 2 bases, with 12 bases sitting between them. The CDR3 nucleotides read TGTGCCAGCAGCTTGGGGGACGGGACGGGCAATCAGCCCCAGCATTTT. Its translation: CASSLGDGTGNQPQHF.

The V gene is TRBV28, the J gene TRBJ1-1; D remains ambiguous. The CDR3 length is 15 residues. Deletions cut 6 bases from V and 4 bases from J, with 18 bases between. Looked up from germline, CDR1 is MDHEN and CDR2 is SYDVKM. The CDR3 DNA follows: TGTGCCAGCAGCTCAGTTCAGTCCGGGAGCACTGAAGCTTTCTTT. Translating gives CASSSVQSGSTEAFF.

Only a few counts were recorded for this clonotype. The chain is built from TRBV9 and TRBJ2-1; no definite D call. Trimming took off 0 bases at V and 2 bases at J, with 9 bases between the two ends. CDR1 and CDR2 (germline): SGDLS, YYNGEE. The CDR3 is 15 amino acids. CDR3 residues: CASSVEASTYNEQFF. The CDR3 nucleotides read TGTGCCAGCAGCGTAGAGGCTAGTACCTACAATGAGCAGTTCTTC.